The 13 T cell receptor beta chains listed next were all sequenced from one sample in a study of T cells in Graves' hyperthyroidism and ophthalmopathy. TCR beta CDR3 sequences were amplified from RNA transcripts. An initial round of RT-PCR targeting the TCR CDR3 relied on the HTBI primer set. TCRdb re-called the multiplex PCR reads with MiXCR, one entry per CDR3 protein. There are around 600,000 distinct CDR3 sequences in the sample; approximately 15% occur only once, and roughly 7.1% lies in the top ten. Sequencing input: blood. Receptor source: a woman aged 18-30 years with Graves' ophthalmopathy.

The rearrangement links TRBV20-1 to TRBJ2-3; 10 bases match TRBD1. The length of the CDR3 is 16 residues. Germline CDR1 reads DFQATT; CDR2 reads SNEGSKA (reference sequence). Germline trimming cut 3 bases from V and 1 base from J; bases unmatched to any gene: 7. DNA of the CDR3: TGCAGTGCTAGGGGGCGACAGGGGGCGGGCACAGATACGCAGTATTTT. The encoded protein is CSARGRQGAGTDTQYF.

This clonotype was picked up many times. J is TRBJ2-2 and V is TRBV18; D is uncertain. Trimming stripped 3 bases from V and 6 bases from J, with 8 bases between. Germline V gives CDR1 KGHSH, CDR2 LQKENI. The CDR3 length is 13 residues. The CDR3 sequence: CASSPYGSGELFF. Here the CDR3 DNA reads TGTGCCAGCTCACCGTACGGGTCCGGGGAGCTGTTTTTT.

This clonotype was observed many times. This sequence joins TRBV6-1 and TRBJ2-2, with 10 bases that match TRBD1. Trimming cost V 5 bases and J 5 bases; bases outside gene matches: 8. Germline CDR1 reads MNHNS; CDR2 reads SASEGT. The CDR3 is 16 amino acids. The CDR3 is CASSWGQGLGTGELFF. Written as DNA, the CDR3 is TGTGCCAGCAGTTGGGGACAGGGGCTGGGAACCGGGGAGCTGTTTTTT.

This clonotype was recorded many times. This chain joins TRBV2 and TRBJ2-1; 8 nucleotides align to TRBD2. This CDR3 has 17 residues. With 0 bases clipped from V and 0 bases from J, the junction kept 4 bases outside the gene matches. Germline V gene lookup returns CDR1 SNHLY and CDR2 FYNNEI. The CDR3 nucleotides are TGTGCCAGCAGTGAAGCGCAACTAGCGGACTCCTACAATGAGCAGTTCTTC. It translates to CASSEAQLADSYNEQFF. Full variable domain (missing parts from reference TRBV2 and TRBJ2-1): EPEVTQTPSHQVTQMGQEVILRCVPISNHLYFYWYRQILGQKVEFLVSFYNNEISEKSEIFDDQFSVERPDGSNFTLKIRSTKLEDSAMYFCASSEAQLADSYNEQFFGPGTRLTVL.

This clonotype was observed at least ten times. The chain carries TRBV11-1 and TRBJ1-1, with a possible D match to TRBD1 (5 bases). Trimming stripped 5 bases from V and 4 bases from J, with 11 bases between. CDR1 is SGHAT and CDR2 is FQDESV in the germline V gene (reference sequence). The CDR3 is made up of 13 amino acids. The CDR3 reads CASSLRGGTEAFF. The CDR3, as DNA: TGTGCCAGCAGCCTACGGGGGGGCACTGAAGCTTTCTTT.

The sample holds many counts of this clonotype. The chain combines TRBV6-5 with TRBJ1-1, with TRBD1 identical over 7 bases. With V trimmed by 0 bases and J by 1 base, 2 bases remained unmatched. The CDR3 has 15 residues. Germline V gives CDR1 MNHEY, CDR2 SVGAGI. CDR3 bases: TGTGCCAGCAGTTACTCCGGGACAGCGAACACTGAAGCTTTCTTT. The encoded protein is CASSYSGTANTEAFF.

This clonotype was recorded many times. The chain joins TRBV3-1 to TRBJ1-1; D gene ambiguous. The CDR3 length is 13 residues. Germline-derived CDR1 and CDR2 are LGHDT and YNNKEL (reference sequence). V was pared by 2 bases and J by 1 base, with 5 bases between. CDR3 loop: CASSQIRNTEAFF. The CDR3 coding sequence is TGTGCCAGCAGCCAAATCCGGAACACTGAAGCTTTCTTT.

This chain uses TRBV7-2 with TRBJ2-3, with TRBD2 matching over 9 bases. Germline values: CDR1 SGHTA, CDR2 FQGNSA. This CDR3 region has 14 residues. The V and J ends lost 8 bases and 2 bases, in that order; junction bases with no gene match: 5. CDR3 sequence reads: CASRTSVDTDTQYF. The CDR3 coding sequence is TGTGCCAGCCGGACTAGCGTAGACACAGATACGCAGTATTTT.

The chain recombines TRBV20-1 with TRBJ2-7; TRBD2 is a possible D gene (5 bases). The germline V and J ends were trimmed by 3 bases and 0 bases, with 15 bases remaining between them. Germline V gives CDR1 DFQATT, CDR2 SNEGSKA (reference sequence). The CDR3 contains 15 residues. The CDR3 region is CSASFALGSSYEQYF. The CDR3 nucleotides are TGCAGTGCTAGTTTCGCTTTGGGGAGCTCCTACGAGCAGTACTTC.

At least ten counts were recorded for this clonotype. V and J are TRBV12-3 or TRBV12-4 and TRBJ2-7; D remains ambiguous. Deletions cut 0 bases from V and 6 bases from J, with 9 bases between. This CDR3 spans 13 amino acids. CDR3 protein: CASSLAPASEQYF. In nucleotides, the CDR3 is TGTGCCAGCAGTTTAGCCCCAGCAAGCGAGCAGTACTTC.

The V call is TRBV6-1, the J call TRBJ1-1, with D unresolved. Germline CDR1 and CDR2: MNHNS and SASEGT. This CDR3 region has 11 residues. The ends were cut back, 8 bases at V and 3 bases at J, with 7 bases in the middle. The CDR3 region has the DNA TGTGCCAGCTACACGCACACTGAAGCTTTCTTT. Amino acids: CASYTHTEAFF.

This clonotype was counted only a few times. V gene TRBV29-1 combines with J gene TRBJ2-1, with no clear D. V gave up 5 bases and J gave up 0 bases, with 11 bases separating them. The CDR3 has 14 amino acids. From germline, CDR1 is SQVTM and CDR2 ANQGSEA. The CDR3 region is CSVCLLGSYNEQFF. DNA of the CDR3: TGCAGCGTTTGTTTATTAGGCTCCTACAATGAGCAGTTCTTC.

The chain recombines TRBV19 with TRBJ2-1, with 7 bases aligning to TRBD2. Germline CDR1 LNHDA, CDR2 SQIVND (reference sequence). This CDR3 spans 15 amino acids. V was clipped by 3 bases and J by 2 bases; unmatched bases: 4. CDR3 sequence: CASSISLAAYNEQFF. The DNA of the CDR3 is TGTGCCAGTAGTATTAGTCTAGCGGCCTACAATGAGCAGTTCTTC. The whole variable domain, remainder taken from reference TRBV19 and TRBJ2-1, is DGGITQSPKYLFRKEGQNVTLSCEQNLNHDAMYWYRQDPGQGLRLIYYSQIVNDFQKGDIAEGYSVSREKKESFPLTVTSAQKNPTAFYLCASSISLAAYNEQFFGPGTRLTVL.